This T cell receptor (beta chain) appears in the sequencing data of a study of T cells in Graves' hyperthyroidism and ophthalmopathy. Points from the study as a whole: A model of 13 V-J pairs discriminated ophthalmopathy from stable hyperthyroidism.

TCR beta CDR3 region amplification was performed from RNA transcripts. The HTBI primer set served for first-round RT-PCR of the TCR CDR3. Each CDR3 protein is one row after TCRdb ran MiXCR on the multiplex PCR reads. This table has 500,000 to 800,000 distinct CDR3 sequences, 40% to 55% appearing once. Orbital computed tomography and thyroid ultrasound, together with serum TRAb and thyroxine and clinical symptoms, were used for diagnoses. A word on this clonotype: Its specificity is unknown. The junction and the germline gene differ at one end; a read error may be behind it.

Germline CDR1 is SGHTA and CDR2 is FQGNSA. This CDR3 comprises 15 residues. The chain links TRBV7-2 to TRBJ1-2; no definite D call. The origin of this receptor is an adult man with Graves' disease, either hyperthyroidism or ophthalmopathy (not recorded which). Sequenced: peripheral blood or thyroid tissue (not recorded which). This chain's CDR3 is CASSPDGPANYGHTF. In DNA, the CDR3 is TGTGCCAGCAGCCCGGACGGACCAGCTAACTATGGCCACACCTTC.